The sequence of this T cell receptor beta chain was determined in a study of shared T cell receptors in the human thymus (dated by TCRdb to the early 2020s). Turning to the overall study: The study examined how self-reactive, shared T-cell receptor alpha chains are generated in the human thymus.

With regard to this clone: The antigen it recognizes is unknown. No per-base quality is available; no much larger clone lies one base away.

CDR1 and CDR2, looked up from the germline V gene, are SGDLS and YYNGEE. V is cut by 4 bases and J by 5 bases, and the space between the germline ends is 15 bases. There are 14 amino acids in the CDR3, from cysteine to phenylalanine inclusive. Only CDR3 DNA remains: 42 bases, in frame from the first base. Receptor amplification or capture employed the immunoSEQ multiplex PCR assay. Entries here come from immuneACCESS through TCRdb and include only in-frame sequences with V and J called. Some clones fail to appear in such tables; in the studies checked, an unresolved V gene covers under half of the shortfall, and the cause of the remainder is unknown. The sample records under 450,000 clones, 95% of which are singletons. Clones ranked in the top ten supply 0.015% to 0.02% of the sample.

Input material: thymocytes. The TCR originated in a human donor. The V and J genes are TRBV9 and TRBJ1-1; the D segment cannot be called with confidence. The CDR3 loop reads CASSREIPGTEAFF. The sequenced DNA: TGTGCCAGCAGCCGAGAAATACCCGGGACTGAAGCTTTCTTT.